The source of this T cell receptor (beta chain) is a study of cytomegalovirus exposure and HLA in healthy donors. In the PCR, 60 Vbeta and 13 Jbeta primers were used. Per the original methods: An analysis that came later counted roughly 80 million unique TCR beta chains, around 12 million shared. Only in-frame clones appear in the TCRdb table, and some are missing; sequencing was by immunoSEQ multiplex PCR. Clonal size and the V and J genes are those of that table, whereas D and trimming came from the DNA. The sample carries under 200,000 clones, around 80% recorded once. This sequence originates from a human donor in good health. Sequencing was carried out using PBMCs.

For the CDR3, the DNA is TGTGCCAGTAGTAGGACAGGGGACACCGGGGAGCTGTTTTTT. Translating gives CASSRTGDTGELFF. This sequence joins TRBV19 and TRBJ2-2, with 9 bases fitting TRBD1. Germline CDR1 and CDR2: LNHDA and SQIVND (reference sequence). The ends lost 4 bases at V and 3 bases at J; junction bases unmatched: 0. The CDR3 spans 14 residues.